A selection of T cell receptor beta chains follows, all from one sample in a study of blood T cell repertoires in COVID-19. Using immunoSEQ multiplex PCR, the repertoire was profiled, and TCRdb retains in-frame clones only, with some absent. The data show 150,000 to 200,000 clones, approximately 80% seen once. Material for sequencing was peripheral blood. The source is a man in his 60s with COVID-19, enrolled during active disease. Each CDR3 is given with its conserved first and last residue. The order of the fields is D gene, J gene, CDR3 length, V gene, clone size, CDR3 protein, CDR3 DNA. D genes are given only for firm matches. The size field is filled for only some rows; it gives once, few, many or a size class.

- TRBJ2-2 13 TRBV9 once CASSVRGAGELFF TGTGCCAGCAGCGTACGGGGTGCCGGGGAGCTGTTTTTT
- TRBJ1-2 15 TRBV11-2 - CASSLDGPGRTGYTF TGTGCCAGCAGCTTAGACGGTCCAGGGCGTACGGGCTACACCTTC
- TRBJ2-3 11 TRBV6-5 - CASSQRDTQYF TGTGCCAGCAGTCAACGGGATACGCAGTATTTT
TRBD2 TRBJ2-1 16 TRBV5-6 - CASSRSASGIYNEQFF TGTGCCAGCAGCCGCTCGGCTAGCGGGATCTACAATGAGCAGTTCTTC
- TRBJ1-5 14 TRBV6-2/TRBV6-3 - CASSWAPSNQPQHF TGTGCCAGCAGTTGGGCTCCTAGCAATCAGCCCCAGCATTTT
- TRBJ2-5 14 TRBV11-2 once CASSLGADQETQYF TGTGCCAGCAGTTTAGGGGCAGACCAAGAGACCCAGTACTTC
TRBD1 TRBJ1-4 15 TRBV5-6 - CASSWTGTGHEKLFF TGTGCCAGCAGCTGGACCGGGACAGGGCATGAAAAACTGTTTTTT
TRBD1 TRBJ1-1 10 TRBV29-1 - CSVMTGEAFF TGCAGCGTAATGACAGGGGAAGCTTTCTTT
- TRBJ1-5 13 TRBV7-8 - CASSLQRDQPQHF TGTGCCAGCAGCTTACAGCGTGATCAGCCCCAGCATTTT
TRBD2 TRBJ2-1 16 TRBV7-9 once CASSPPLAGPSNEQFF TGTGCCAGCAGCCCCCCATTAGCGGGGCCCTCCAATGAGCAGTTCTTC
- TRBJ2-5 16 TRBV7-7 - CASSLGGGAIMETQYF TGTGCCAGCAGCTTAGGTGGAGGAGCGATTATGGAGACCCAGTACTTC
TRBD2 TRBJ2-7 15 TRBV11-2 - CASSYPGLAGVRQYF TGTGCCAGCAGCTATCCGGGACTAGCGGGAGTTCGGCAGTACTTC
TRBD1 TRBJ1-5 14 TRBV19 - CASSPGQPFRPQHF TGTGCCAGTAGTCCGGGACAGCCCTTTCGGCCCCAGCATTTT
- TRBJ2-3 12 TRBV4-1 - CASSQESDTQYF TGCGCCAGCAGCCAAGAGTCTGATACGCAGTATTTT
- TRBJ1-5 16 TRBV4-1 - CASSQESRDLSQPQHF TGCGCCAGCAGCCAAGAAAGCAGGGATTTAAGTCAGCCCCAGCATTTT
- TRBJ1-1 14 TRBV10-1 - CASSEDTFNTEAFF TGCGCCAGCAGCGAGGACACATTTAACACTGAAGCTTTCTTT
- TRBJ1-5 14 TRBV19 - CASSIPGSNQPQHF TGTGCCAGTAGTATCCCAGGTAGCAATCAGCCCCAGCATTTT
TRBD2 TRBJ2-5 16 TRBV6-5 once CASSYREGGQQETQYF TGTGCCAGCAGTTACCGGGAGGGGGGGCAACAAGAGACCCAGTACTTC
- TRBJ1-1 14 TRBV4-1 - CASSQLGRNTEAFF TGCGCCAGCAGCCAACTGGGGCGGAACACTGAAGCTTTCTTT
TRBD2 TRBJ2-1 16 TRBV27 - CASSRSLAGGGNEQFF TGTGCCAGCAGTCGCTCTCTAGCGGGAGGCGGCAATGAGCAGTTCTTC
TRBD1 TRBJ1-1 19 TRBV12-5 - CASGLVNTANRGRRTEAFF TGTGCTAGTGGTTTGGTCAATACGGCAAACAGGGGGCGTAGGACTGAAGCTTTCTTT
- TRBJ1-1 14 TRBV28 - CASSLWQANTEAFF TGTGCCAGCAGTTTATGGCAGGCGAACACTGAAGCTTTCTTT
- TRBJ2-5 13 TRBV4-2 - CASSREGGETQYF TGTGCCAGCAGCCGTGAGGGAGGAGAGACCCAGTACTTC
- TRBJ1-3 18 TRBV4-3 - CASSQDRTIGISGNTIYF TGCGCCAGCAGCCAAGACCGGACAATCGGTATTTCTGGAAACACCATATATTTT
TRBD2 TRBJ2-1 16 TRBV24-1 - CATSDRTSGRSNEQFF TGTGCCACCAGTGATCGGACTAGCGGGAGGTCGAATGAGCAGTTCTTC
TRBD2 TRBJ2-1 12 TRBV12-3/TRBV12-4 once CASRTGLAEQFF TGTGCCAGCAGGACCGGACTAGCTGAGCAGTTCTTC
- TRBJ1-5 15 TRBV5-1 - CASSLGSGWNQPQHF TGCGCCAGCAGCTTGGGTTCAGGATGGAATCAGCCCCAGCATTTT
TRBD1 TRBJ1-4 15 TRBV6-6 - CASSPQGAQEEKLFF TGTGCCAGCAGTCCCCAGGGGGCGCAAGAAGAAAAACTGTTTTTT
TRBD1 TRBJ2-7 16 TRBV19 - CASSIEGRGQTYEQYF TGTGCCAGTAGTATAGAGGGCAGGGGGCAGACCTACGAGCAGTACTTC
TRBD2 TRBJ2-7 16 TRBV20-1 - CSASGTSGSIGYEQYF TGCAGTGCTAGTGGGACTAGCGGGAGTATAGGGTACGAGCAGTACTTC
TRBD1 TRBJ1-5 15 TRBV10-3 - CAISVDRGQGQPQHF TGTGCCATCAGTGTAGACAGGGGGCAGGGGCAGCCCCAGCATTTT
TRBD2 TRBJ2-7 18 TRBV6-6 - CASSLSQLAGETSYEQYF TGTGCCAGCAGTCTAAGCCAACTAGCGGGAGAGACCTCCTACGAGCAGTACTTC
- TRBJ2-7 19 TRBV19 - CASSMRLKGQVSSSYEQYF TGTGCCAGTAGTATGAGGCTTAAGGGGCAGGTTTCTAGCTCCTACGAGCAGTACTTC
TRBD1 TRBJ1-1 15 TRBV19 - CASSLRTGGVREAFF TGTGCCAGTAGTCTCCGAACAGGGGGCGTTCGCGAAGCTTTCTTT
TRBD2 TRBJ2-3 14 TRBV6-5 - CASRSGSGTDTQYF TGTGCCAGCCGGAGCGGGAGTGGCACAGATACGCAGTATTTT
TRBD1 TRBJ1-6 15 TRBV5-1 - CASSIDRVYNSPLHF TGCGCCAGCAGCATAGACAGGGTCTATAATTCACCCCTCCACTTT
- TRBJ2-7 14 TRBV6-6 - CASSTSGGRTEQYF TGTGCCAGCTCTACCTCGGGGGGCCGGACCGAGCAGTACTTC
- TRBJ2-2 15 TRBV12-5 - CASGLVQGNTGELFF TGTGCTAGTGGTTTGGTACAGGGGAACACCGGGGAGCTGTTTTTT
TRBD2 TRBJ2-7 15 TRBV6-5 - CASRVSGPPPYEQYF TGTGCCAGCAGGGTTAGCGGGCCTCCTCCCTACGAGCAGTACTTC
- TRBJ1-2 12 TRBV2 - CASSISGYGYTF TGTGCCAGCAGCATTTCGGGGTATGGCTACACCTTC
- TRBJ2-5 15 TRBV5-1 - CASSSGHSPRETQYF TGCGCCAGCAGCTCAGGACATTCACCGAGGGAGACCCAGTACTTC
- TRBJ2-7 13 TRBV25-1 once CASKRGGVFEQYF TGTGCCAGCAAAAGGGGGGGAGTTTTCGAGCAGTACTTC
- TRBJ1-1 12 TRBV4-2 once CASSLQGREAFF TGTGCCAGCAGCCTACAGGGCAGGGAAGCTTTCTTT
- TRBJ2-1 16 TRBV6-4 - CASSDSSLNRVCEQFF TGTGCCAGCAGTGACTCGAGTCTGAATCGTGTGTGTGAGCAGTTCTTC
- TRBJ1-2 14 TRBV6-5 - CASSYTDSIWGYTF TGTGCCAGCAGTTACACGGACAGTATTTGGGGCTACACCTTC
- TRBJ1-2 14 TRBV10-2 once CASSESVVLYGYTF TGCGCCAGCAGTGAGTCGGTAGTTCTCTATGGCTACACCTTC
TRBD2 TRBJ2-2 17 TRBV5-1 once CARSLGGVPSNTGELFF TGCGCCCGCAGCCTGGGGGGGGTGCCCTCGAACACCGGGGAGCTGTTTTTT
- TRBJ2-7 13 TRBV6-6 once CASSRGADYEQYF TGTGCCAGCAGCCGCGGGGCAGACTACGAGCAGTACTTC
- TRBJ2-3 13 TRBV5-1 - CASNRVGTDTQYF TGCGCCAGTAACAGGGTGGGCACAGATACGCAGTATTTT
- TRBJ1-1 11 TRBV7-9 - CASSLEGLAFF TGTGCCAGCAGCTTAGAGGGACTAGCTTTCTTT
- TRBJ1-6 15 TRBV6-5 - CASSYDGGYNSPLHF TGTGCCAGCAGTTACGACGGGGGCTATAATTCACCCCTCCACTTT
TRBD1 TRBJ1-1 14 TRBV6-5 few CASSYLDRDTEAFF TGTGCCAGCAGTTACCTGGACAGGGACACTGAAGCTTTCTTT
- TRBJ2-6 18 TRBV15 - CATSRGIQATSGANVLTF TGTGCCACCAGCAGAGGGATACAGGCCACCTCTGGGGCCAACGTCCTGACTTTC